This TCR beta chain was identified during a study of blood T cell repertoires in COVID-19. About the research overall: Sources were T cells, B-cell-depleted T cells, or PBMCs; the material itself was cDNA or gDNA.

The table came from immunoSEQ multiplex PCR; TCRdb's copy has only in-frame clones and leaves some out. The sample lists roughly 430,000 clones; around 90% were seen once. The CDR3 contains 15 residues. Trimming took 2 bases from V and 3 from J; bases not matched to a gene: 1. Looked up from germline, CDR1 is LGHDT and CDR2 is YNNKEL (reference sequence). Those who participated ranged in age from roughly 18 to 90 years and resided in about two dozen US areas. Which cohort a participant joined came from the clinical history participants gave. The sequenced sample consisted of PBMCs or T cells enriched from blood (not recorded which). The rearrangement joins TRBV3-1 (or the pseudogene TRBV3-2) to TRBJ2-1, with 10 bases that match TRBD1. The receptor was derived from a woman aged 40 to 55 with acute COVID-19. This CDR3 reads CASSQRTGGYNEQFF. Here the CDR3 DNA reads TGTGCCAGCAGCCAAAGGACAGGGGGCTACAATGAGCAGTTCTTC.